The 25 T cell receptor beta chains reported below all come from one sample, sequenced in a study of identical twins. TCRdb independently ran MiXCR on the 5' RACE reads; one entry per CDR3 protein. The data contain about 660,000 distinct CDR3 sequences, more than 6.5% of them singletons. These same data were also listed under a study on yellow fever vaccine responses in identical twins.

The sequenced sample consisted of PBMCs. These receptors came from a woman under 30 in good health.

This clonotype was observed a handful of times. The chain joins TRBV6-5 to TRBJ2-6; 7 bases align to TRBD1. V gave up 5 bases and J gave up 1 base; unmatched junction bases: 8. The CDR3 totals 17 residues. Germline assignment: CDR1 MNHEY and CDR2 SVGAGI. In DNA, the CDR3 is TGTGCCAGCAGTAACAGGGGCAGCCTATCTGGGGCCAACGTCCTGACTTTC. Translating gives CASSNRGSLSGANVLTF.

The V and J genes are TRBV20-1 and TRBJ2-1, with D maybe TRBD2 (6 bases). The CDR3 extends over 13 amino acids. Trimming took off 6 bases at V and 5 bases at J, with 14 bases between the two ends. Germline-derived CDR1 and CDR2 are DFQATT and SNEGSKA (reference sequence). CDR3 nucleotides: TGCAGTGCCGAGTTAGGACTAAACAATGAGCAGTTCTTC. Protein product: CSAELGLNNEQFF.

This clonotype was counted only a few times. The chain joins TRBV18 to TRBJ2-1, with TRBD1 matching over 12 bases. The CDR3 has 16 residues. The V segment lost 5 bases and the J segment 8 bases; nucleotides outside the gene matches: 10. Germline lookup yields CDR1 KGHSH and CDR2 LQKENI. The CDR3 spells CASSATLGQGAHEQFF. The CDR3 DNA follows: TGTGCCAGCTCAGCTACCCTGGGACAGGGGGCCCATGAGCAGTTCTTC.

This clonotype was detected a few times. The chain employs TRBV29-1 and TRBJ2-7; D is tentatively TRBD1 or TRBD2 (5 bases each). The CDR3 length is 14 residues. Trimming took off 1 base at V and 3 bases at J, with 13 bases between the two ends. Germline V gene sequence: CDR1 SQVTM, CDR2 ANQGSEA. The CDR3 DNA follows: TGCAGCGTTGAAGCCCGGGGCGGCAGCTACGAGCAGTACTTC. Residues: CSVEARGGSYEQYF.

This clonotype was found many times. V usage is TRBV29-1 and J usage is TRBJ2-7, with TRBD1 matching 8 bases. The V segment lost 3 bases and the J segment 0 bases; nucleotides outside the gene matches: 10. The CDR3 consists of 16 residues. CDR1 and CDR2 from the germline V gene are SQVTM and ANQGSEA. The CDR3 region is CSVDTRGLSISYEQYF. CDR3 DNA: TGCAGCGTTGATACCAGGGGGCTCTCCATCTCCTACGAGCAGTACTTC.

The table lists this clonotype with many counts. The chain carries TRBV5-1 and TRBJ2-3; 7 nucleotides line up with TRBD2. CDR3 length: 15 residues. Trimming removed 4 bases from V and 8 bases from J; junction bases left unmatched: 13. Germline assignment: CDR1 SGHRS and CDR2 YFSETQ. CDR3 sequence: CASSPGLGEGGTQYF. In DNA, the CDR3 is TGCGCCAGCAGCCCCGGACTAGGGGAAGGCGGTACGCAGTATTTT. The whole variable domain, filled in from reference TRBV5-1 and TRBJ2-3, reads KAGVTQTPRYLIKTRGQQVTLSCSPISGHRSVSWYQQTPGQGLQFLFEYFSETQRNKGNFPGRFSGRQFSNSRSEMNVSTLELGDSALYLCASSPGLGEGGTQYFGPGTRLTVL.

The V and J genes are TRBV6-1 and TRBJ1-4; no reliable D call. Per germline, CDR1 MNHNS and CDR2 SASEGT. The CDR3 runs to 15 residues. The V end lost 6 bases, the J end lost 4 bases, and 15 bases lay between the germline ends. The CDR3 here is CASSQMTLNNEKLFF. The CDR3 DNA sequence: TGTGCCAGCAGCCAGATGACGCTGAATAATGAAAAACTGTTTTTT.

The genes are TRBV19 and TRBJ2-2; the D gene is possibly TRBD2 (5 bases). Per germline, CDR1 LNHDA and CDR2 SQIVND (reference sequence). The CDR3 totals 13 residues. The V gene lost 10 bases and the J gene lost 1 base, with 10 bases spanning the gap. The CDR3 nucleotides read TGTGCCACACTAGAAATGAACACCGGGGAGCTGTTTTTT. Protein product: CATLEMNTGELFF.

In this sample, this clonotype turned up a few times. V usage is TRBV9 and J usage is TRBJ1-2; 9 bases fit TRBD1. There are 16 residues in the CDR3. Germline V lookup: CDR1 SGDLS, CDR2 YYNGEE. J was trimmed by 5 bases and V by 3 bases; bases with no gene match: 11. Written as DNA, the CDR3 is TGTGCCAGCAGCGGGGACAGGGATCGAGAGGTATATGGCTACACCTTC. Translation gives CASSGDRDREVYGYTF.

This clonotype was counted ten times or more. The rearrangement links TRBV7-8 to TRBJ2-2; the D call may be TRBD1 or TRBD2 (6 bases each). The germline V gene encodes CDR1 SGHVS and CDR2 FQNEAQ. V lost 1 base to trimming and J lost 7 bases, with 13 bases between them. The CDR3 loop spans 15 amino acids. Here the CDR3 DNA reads TGTGCCAGCAGCTTAGGATGGGGGGCCATCGGGGAGCTGTTTTTT. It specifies CASSLGWGAIGELFF.

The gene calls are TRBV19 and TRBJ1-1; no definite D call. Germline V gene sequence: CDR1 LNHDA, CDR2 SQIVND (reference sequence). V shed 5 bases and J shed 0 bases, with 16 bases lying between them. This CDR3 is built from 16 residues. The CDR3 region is CASSQTRTVMNTEAFF. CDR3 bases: TGTGCCAGTAGTCAGACGCGGACGGTGATGAACACTGAAGCTTTCTTT.

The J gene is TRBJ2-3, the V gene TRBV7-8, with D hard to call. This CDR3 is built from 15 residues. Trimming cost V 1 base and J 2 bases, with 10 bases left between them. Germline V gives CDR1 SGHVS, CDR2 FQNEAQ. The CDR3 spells CASSLGQLDTDTQYF. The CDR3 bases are TGTGCCAGCAGCTTAGGACAATTAGACACAGATACGCAGTATTTT.

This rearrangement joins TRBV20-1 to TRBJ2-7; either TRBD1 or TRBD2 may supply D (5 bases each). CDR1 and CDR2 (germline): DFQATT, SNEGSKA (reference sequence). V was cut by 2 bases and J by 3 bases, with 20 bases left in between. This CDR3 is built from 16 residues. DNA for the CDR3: TGCAGTGCTAGACCTCTCGGGGCCTCGAAAATCTACGAGCAGTACTTC. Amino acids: CSARPLGASKIYEQYF.

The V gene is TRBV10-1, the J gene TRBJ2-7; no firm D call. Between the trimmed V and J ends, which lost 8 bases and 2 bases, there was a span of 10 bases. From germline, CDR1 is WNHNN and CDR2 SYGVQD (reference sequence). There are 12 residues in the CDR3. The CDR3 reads CASFRPPYEQYF. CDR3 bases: TGCGCCAGCTTCAGGCCCCCCTACGAGCAGTACTTC.

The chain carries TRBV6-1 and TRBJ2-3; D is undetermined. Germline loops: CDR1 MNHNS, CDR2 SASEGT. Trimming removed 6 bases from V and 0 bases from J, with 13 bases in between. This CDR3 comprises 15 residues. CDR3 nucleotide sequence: TGTGCCAGCAGGACCGAAGAAGCTAGCACAGATACGCAGTATTTT. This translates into CASRTEEASTDTQYF.

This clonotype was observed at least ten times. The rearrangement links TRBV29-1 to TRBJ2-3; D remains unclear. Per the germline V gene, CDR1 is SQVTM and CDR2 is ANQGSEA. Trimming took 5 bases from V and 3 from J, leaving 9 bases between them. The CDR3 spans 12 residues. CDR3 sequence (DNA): TGCAGCGTTCAGGCAGTGACAGATACGCAGTATTTT. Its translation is CSVQAVTDTQYF.

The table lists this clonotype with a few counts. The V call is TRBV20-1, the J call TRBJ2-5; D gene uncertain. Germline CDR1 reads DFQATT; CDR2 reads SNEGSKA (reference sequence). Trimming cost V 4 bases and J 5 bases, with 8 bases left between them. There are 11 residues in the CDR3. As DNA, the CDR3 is TGCAGTGCTAAAGAGGTGGAGACCCAGTACTTC. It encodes CSAKEVETQYF.

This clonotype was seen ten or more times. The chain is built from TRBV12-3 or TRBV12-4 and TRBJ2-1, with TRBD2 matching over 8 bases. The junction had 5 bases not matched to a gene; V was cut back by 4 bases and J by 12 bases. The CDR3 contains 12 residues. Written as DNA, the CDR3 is TGTGCCAGCAGTTCTACTAGCGGCACGCAGTTCTTC. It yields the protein CASSSTSGTQFF.

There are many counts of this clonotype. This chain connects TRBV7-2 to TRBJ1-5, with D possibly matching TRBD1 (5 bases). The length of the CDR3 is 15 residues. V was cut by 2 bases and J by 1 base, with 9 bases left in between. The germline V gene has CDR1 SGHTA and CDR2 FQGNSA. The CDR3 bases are TGTGCCAGCAGCTTACAGGCAGGGAGCAATCAGCCCCAGCATTTT. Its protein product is CASSLQAGSNQPQHF. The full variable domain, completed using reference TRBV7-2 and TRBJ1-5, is GAGVSQSPSNKVTEKGKDVELRCDPISGHTALYWYRQSLGQGLEFLIYFQGNSAPDKSGLPSDRFSAERTGGSVSTLTIQRTQQEDSAVYLCASSLQAGSNQPQHFGDGTRLSIL.

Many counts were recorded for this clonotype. Written as DNA, the CDR3 is TGTGCCAGCAGCTTGGAAGGTAGCGGGGGAAGAGAGACCCAGTACTTC. Its protein is CASSLEGSGGRETQYF. The chain links TRBV5-6 to TRBJ2-5; 9 bases map to TRBD2. The length of the CDR3 is 16 residues. CDR1 is SGHDT and CDR2 is YYEEEE in the germline V gene. The V segment lost 0 bases and the J segment 4 bases; nucleotides outside the gene matches: 7.

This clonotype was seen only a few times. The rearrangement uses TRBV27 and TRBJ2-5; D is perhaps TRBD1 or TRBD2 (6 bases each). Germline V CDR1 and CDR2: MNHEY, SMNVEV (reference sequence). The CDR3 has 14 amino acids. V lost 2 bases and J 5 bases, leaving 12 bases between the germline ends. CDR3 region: CASSLGGTPETQYF. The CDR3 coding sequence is TGTGCCAGCAGTTTAGGGGGGACACCCGAGACCCAGTACTTC.

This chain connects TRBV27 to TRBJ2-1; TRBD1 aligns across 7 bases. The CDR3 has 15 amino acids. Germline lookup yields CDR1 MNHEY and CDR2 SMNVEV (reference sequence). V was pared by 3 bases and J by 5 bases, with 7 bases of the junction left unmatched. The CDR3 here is CASSFTTGSNNEQFF. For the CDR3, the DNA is TGTGCCAGCAGTTTTACGACAGGGTCGAACAATGAGCAGTTCTTC.

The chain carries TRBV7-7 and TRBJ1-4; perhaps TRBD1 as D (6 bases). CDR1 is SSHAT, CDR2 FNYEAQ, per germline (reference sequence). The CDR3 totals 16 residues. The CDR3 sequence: CASCRGSRRSNEKLFF. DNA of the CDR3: TGTGCTAGTTGCAGGGGCAGTCGAAGAAGTAATGAAAAACTGTTTTTT.

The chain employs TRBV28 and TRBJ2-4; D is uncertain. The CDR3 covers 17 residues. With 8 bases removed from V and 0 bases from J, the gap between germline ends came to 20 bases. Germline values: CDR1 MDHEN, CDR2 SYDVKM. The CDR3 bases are TGTGCCAGCCTCACCCCTCCTCGAAAGAAAGCCAAAAACATTCAGTACTTC. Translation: CASLTPPRKKAKNIQYF.

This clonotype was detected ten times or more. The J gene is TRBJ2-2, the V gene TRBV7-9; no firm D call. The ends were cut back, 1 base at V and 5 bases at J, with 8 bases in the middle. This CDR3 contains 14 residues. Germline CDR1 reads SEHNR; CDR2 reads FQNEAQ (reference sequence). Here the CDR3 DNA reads TGTGCCAGCAGCTTAGGTGGCGGTACCGGGGAGCTGTTTTTT. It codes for CASSLGGGTGELFF.